Each of the 25 T cell receptor beta chains below was sequenced from the same sample in a study of T cell repertoires in cytomegalovirus infection. TCRdb itself ran the reads through MiXCR, one entry per CDR3 protein. The table shows approximately 300,000 distinct CDR3 sequences, with 25% occurring only once. For these TCRs, the target antigens are not known. The material was cultured PBMCs, obtained from culture after CMV antigen stimulation. The receptors shown here come from a human donor in good health (CMV status not recorded). Some clones in this sample may be carry-over from other donors' samples.

This clonotype was seen a few times. In DNA form, the CDR3 reads TGTGCCAGTAGTACAGTGAGCAGACTAAATGAAAAACTGTTTTTT. Translation: CASSTVSRLNEKLFF. The rearrangement joins TRBV19 to TRBJ1-4; D remains ambiguous. V shed 4 bases and J shed 5 bases, with 14 bases lying between them. This CDR3 comprises 15 residues. The germline V gene has CDR1 LNHDA and CDR2 SQIVND (reference sequence).

V gene TRBV7-9 combines with J gene TRBJ2-5; TRBD2 aligns across 9 bases. There are 17 residues in the CDR3. After removal of 1 base from V and 8 bases from J, the junction contained 14 bases not matched to a gene. Germline V gene lookup returns CDR1 SEHNR and CDR2 FQNEAQ (reference sequence). The CDR3, as DNA: TGTGCCAGCAGCTTAGTGGGGGCGGGAGGGCCTCCCGGAACCCAGTACTTC. Translation gives CASSLVGAGGPPGTQYF.

The chain joins TRBV6-2 or TRBV6-3 to TRBJ2-1; TRBD2 matches 11 bases. This CDR3 has 17 amino acids. The V gene end was trimmed by 6 bases and the J gene end by 3 bases; junction bases not matched to a gene: 10. Per the germline V gene, CDR1 is MNHEY and CDR2 is SVGEGT. The CDR3, as DNA: TGTGCCAGCAGCCCTCGACCGGGACTAGCGGTCTACAATGAGCAGTTCTTC. This codes for CASSPRPGLAVYNEQFF.

This clonotype turned up a few times. The chain couples TRBV6-1 to TRBJ2-5; D tentatively reads TRBD1 or TRBD2 (6 bases each). Germline CDR1 MNHNS, CDR2 SASEGT. This CDR3 is built from 15 residues. Trimming shortened V by 7 bases and J by 2 bases, and 17 bases separated the two germline ends. The CDR3 nucleotides read TGTGCCAGCACTCGAACGCCGGGGGCGCAAGAGACCCAGTACTTC. It codes for CASTRTPGAQETQYF.

This clonotype was counted only a few times. The chain uses TRBV12-3 or TRBV12-4 and TRBJ1-5; TRBD1 might be the D (6 bases). The CDR3 covers 17 residues. V was pared by 0 bases and J by 1 base, with 13 bases between. CDR3 amino acids: CASSLARGRSSNQPQHF. DNA for the CDR3: TGTGCCAGCAGTTTAGCGCGGGGGCGGTCGAGCAATCAGCCCCAGCATTTT.

This chain uses TRBV28 with TRBJ1-2; D may be TRBD1 (5 bases). V was shortened by 7 bases and J by 4 bases, with 25 bases between the two germline ends. There are 17 residues in the CDR3. Germline lookup yields CDR1 MDHEN and CDR2 SYDVKM. This CDR3 reads CASTTVGEGKGLYGYTF. CDR3 bases: TGTGCCAGCACGACCGTGGGGGAAGGGAAGGGCCTCTATGGCTACACCTTC.

This clonotype occurred a few times. The genes are TRBV7-2 and TRBJ1-5; unclear D gene. Trimming shortened V by 7 bases and J by 6 bases, and 13 bases separated the two germline ends. Germline V gene sequence: CDR1 SGHTA, CDR2 FQGNSA. The CDR3 covers 13 residues. The CDR3 nucleotides are TGTGCCAGCACCCCCGGTATGGGTCAGCCCCAGCATTTT. Translation: CASTPGMGQPQHF.

This clonotype has only a few counts. The chain employs TRBV28 and TRBJ2-5, with D perhaps matching TRBD2 (5 bases). Trimming left V 2 bases short and J 6 bases short, with 10 bases between. CDR1 is MDHEN, CDR2 SYDVKM, per germline. CDR3 length equals 13 residues. CDR3 sequence: CASSLGVGKTQYF. The CDR3 region has the DNA TGTGCCAGCAGTTTAGGGGTCGGGAAGACCCAGTACTTC.

This chain uses TRBV20-1 with TRBJ1-2, with 7 bases aligning to TRBD1. The V and J ends lost 5 bases and 0 bases, in that order; junction bases with no gene match: 6. Germline V gene sequence: CDR1 DFQATT, CDR2 SNEGSKA (reference sequence). The CDR3 has 14 residues. The CDR3 protein is CSAPGTDANYGYTF. CDR3 coding DNA: TGCAGTGCTCCGGGGACAGATGCTAACTATGGCTACACCTTC.

This clonotype was detected ten times or more. This sequence joins TRBV7-3 and TRBJ2-3; D is undetermined. V gave up 2 bases and J gave up 4 bases, with 7 bases separating them. CDR3 length: 13 amino acids. Germline V gene lookup returns CDR1 SGHTA and CDR2 FQGTGA. As DNA, the CDR3 is TGTGCCAGCAGCTTACGAGTCCCAGATACGCAGTATTTT. It translates to CASSLRVPDTQYF.

The chain carries TRBV12-3 or TRBV12-4 and TRBJ1-4; no clear D. The CDR3 consists of 12 residues. Trimming removed 6 bases from V and 12 bases from J, with 14 bases in between. Here the CDR3 reads CASSTLGSELFF. CDR3 nucleotides: TGTGCCAGCAGCACCCTCGGGAGTGAACTGTTTTTT.

The chain has TRBV7-2 and TRBJ1-6; 9 bases match TRBD1. With 7 bases clipped from V and 7 bases from J, the junction kept 11 bases outside the gene matches. Germline CDR1 is SGHTA and CDR2 is FQGNSA. The CDR3 has 16 residues. The CDR3 nucleotides are TGTGCCAGCACCCTGTTCGCCGGGACAGGGAATTCACCCCTCCACTTT. Protein: CASTLFAGTGNSPLHF.

V usage is TRBV27 and J usage is TRBJ2-2; TRBD1 aligns across 8 bases. Germline loops: CDR1 MNHEY, CDR2 SMNVEV (reference sequence). The CDR3 spans 16 residues. Trimming at V came to 4 bases and at J to 2 bases, leaving 6 bases not matched to a gene. The DNA for the CDR3 is TGTGCCAGCAGTTCCTTGGACAGGGTTAACACCGGGGAGCTGTTTTTT. This gives the protein CASSSLDRVNTGELFF.

The sample holds many counts of this clonotype. The chain uses TRBV7-2 and TRBJ1-6; D is ambiguous. The CDR3 runs to 16 residues. Germline V lookup: CDR1 SGHTA, CDR2 FQGNSA. Between the trimmed V and J ends, which lost 1 base and 10 bases, there was a span of 17 bases. The CDR3 nucleotides read TGTGCCAGCAGCTTAGAGGGTGGGCGGCCGGGCTCACCCCTCCACTTT. Residues: CASSLEGGRPGSPLHF.

The sample holds many counts of this clonotype. V gene TRBV7-9 combines with J gene TRBJ2-1; TRBD2 aligns across 9 bases. V was clipped by 1 base and J by 6 bases; unmatched bases: 13. CDR1 and CDR2 from the germline V gene are SEHNR and FQNEAQ (reference sequence). The CDR3 is 18 residues long. This CDR3 is CASSLEVVGTSTVNEQFF. The CDR3 nucleotides read TGTGCCAGCAGCTTAGAAGTTGTCGGGACTAGCACTGTCAATGAGCAGTTCTTC.

The chain recombines TRBV14 with TRBJ2-7; the D is unclear. Trimming shortened V by 2 bases and J by 2 bases, and 13 bases separated the two germline ends. Germline-derived CDR1 and CDR2 are SGHDN and FVKESK. This CDR3 contains 15 residues. The CDR3 DNA reads TGTGCCAGCAGCCAACTACCCAGCGACGCCTACGAGCAGTACTTC. This sequence encodes CASSQLPSDAYEQYF.

The CDR3 protein is CASSLGGIGNEQFF. The CDR3 DNA sequence: TGTGCCAGCAGCTTAGGCGGGATTGGCAATGAGCAGTTCTTC. The V and J genes are TRBV7-9 and TRBJ2-1, with D possibly being TRBD2 (6 bases). The CDR3 sequence is 14 residues long. The V and J ends lost 1 base and 6 bases respectively, with 10 bases between them. Germline-derived CDR1 and CDR2 are SEHNR and FQNEAQ (reference sequence). Supplemented by reference TRBV7-9 and TRBJ2-1, the full variable domain reads DTGVSQNPRHKITKRGQNVTFRCDPISEHNRLYWYRQTLGQGPEFLTYFQNEAQLEKSRLLSDRFSAERPKGSFSTLEIQRTEQGDSAMYLCASSLGGIGNEQFFGPGTRLTVL.

The rearrangement joins TRBV7-6 to TRBJ1-3; D is unclear. The germline V gene encodes CDR1 SGHVS and CDR2 FNYEAQ. The V and J ends lost 2 bases and 0 bases respectively, with 8 bases between them. This CDR3 spans 15 amino acids. Written as DNA, the CDR3 is TGTGCCAGCAGCTTACGACCGAGCTCTGGAAACACCATATATTTT. It is translated as CASSLRPSSGNTIYF.

This clonotype was seen only a few times. The CDR3 sequence: CASSFPRQPQHF. In DNA, the CDR3 is TGTGCCAGCAGTTTTCCACGGCAGCCCCAGCATTTT. The genes are TRBV12-3 or TRBV12-4 and TRBJ1-5; no clear D gene. The CDR3 consists of 12 residues. The ends were cut back, 3 bases at V and 7 bases at J, with 7 bases in the middle.

The J gene is TRBJ1-5, the V gene TRBV15; the D is unclear. Germline CDR1 LNHNV, CDR2 YYDKDF (reference sequence). Trimming removed 5 bases at V and 0 bases at J, with 14 bases between. CDR3 length: 16 amino acids. CDR3 protein: CATSPGGLHSNQPQHF. In nucleotides, the CDR3 is TGTGCCACCAGCCCGGGAGGGCTTCATAGCAATCAGCCCCAGCATTTT.

The chain combines TRBV9 with TRBJ2-1; 7 bases are shared with TRBD2. Germline V gives CDR1 SGDLS, CDR2 YYNGEE. V gave up 0 bases and J gave up 3 bases; unmatched junction bases: 3. This CDR3 region has 15 residues. This chain's CDR3 is CASSVELALYNEQFF. CDR3 DNA sequence: TGTGCCAGCAGCGTAGAACTAGCGCTCTACAATGAGCAGTTCTTC.

The J gene is TRBJ2-3, the V gene TRBV7-3, with D unclear. The V gene's germline CDR1 is SGHTA and CDR2 FQGTGA. V was pared by 4 bases and J by 1 base, with 9 bases between. The CDR3 covers 14 residues. CDR3 in DNA: TGTGCCAGCAGCTCGTACGTAGGCACAGATACGCAGTATTTT. Translating it yields CASSSYVGTDTQYF.

This clonotype occurred a few times. J is TRBJ1-1 and V is TRBV25-1, with D unclear. Trimming cost V 5 bases and J 0 bases, with 7 bases left between them. The CDR3 contains 13 residues. Per germline, CDR1 MGHDK and CDR2 SYGVNS. The CDR3 region has the DNA TGTGCCAGCAGTCGGGGTTTGAACACTGAAGCTTTCTTT. The encoded protein is CASSRGLNTEAFF.

This clonotype was counted a few times. V and J are TRBV9 and TRBJ2-1; TRBD2 might be the D (6 bases). Germline CDR1 SGDLS, CDR2 YYNGEE. Trimming cost V 0 bases and J 9 bases, with 10 bases left between them. The CDR3 runs to 13 residues. The CDR3 sequence is CASSVVISGEQFF. CDR3 in DNA: TGTGCCAGCAGCGTAGTGATTAGCGGTGAGCAGTTCTTC.

Note on this clonotype: This may be a read error: a much more frequent sequence differs by one nucleotide. Here the CDR3 omits its conserved ending phenylalanine or tryptophan, so a read error is the likely source. V usage is TRBV7-4 and J usage is TRBJ1-2; no reliable D call. Per the germline V gene, CDR1 is SGHVT and CDR2 is SQSDAQ. Trimming pared 5 bases from V and 7 bases from J, leaving 14 bases between. This CDR3 spans 13 amino acids. This CDR3 is CASSPVGDIGYTY. In DNA, the CDR3 is TGTGCCAGCAGCCCCGTTGGGGATATTGGCTACACCTAC.